This TCR beta chain was sequenced for a study of CXCR3-negative and CXCR3-positive naive CD8 T cells. In preparing the TRB cDNA libraries, 5' RACE with UMI labels was used. From the 5' RACE reads, TCRdb lists one entry per CDR3 protein and no DNA. In all, the sample yields 150,000 to 160,000 distinct CDR3 sequences. About this clonotype itself: The antigen remains unidentified.

Germline-derived CDR1 and CDR2 are SEHNR and FQNEAQ (reference sequence). The CDR3 is 16 residues long. Study-level results: TRB CDR3s were more hydrophobic in CXCR3-positive than in CXCR3-negative naive cells. The majority of assays used fresh PBMCs, and CXCR3 expression partially decreased after cryopreservation.

This receptor was identified in a human donor in good health. Some clones in this sample may be carry-over from other donors' samples. The sample taken for sequencing was naive CXCR3+ CD8+ T cells from blood. The sample's subset: CD45RO-CCR7+CD27+CD95- naive CD8+ T cells expressing CXCR3 (TNR3+). V gene TRBV7-9 combines with J gene TRBJ2-3. The CDR3 sequence is CASSFLVAPSTDTQYF.